Listed below are T cell receptor beta chains from one sample, sequenced in a study of blood T cell repertoires in COVID-19. Data came from immunoSEQ multiplex PCR; TCRdb stores just in-frame clones and leaves some out. This sample has about 360,000 clones, with 70% to 90% found just once. Source material: peripheral blood. Every receptor here comes from a woman between 55 and 75 years old with COVID-19, enrolled during active disease. The CDR3 runs from the conserved cysteine through the conserved F or W. The order of the fields is V gene, clone size, J gene, D gene, CDR3 DNA, CDR3 protein. D genes are given only for firm matches. A clone size is listed for some rows: how often the clone was seen (once, few, many), or a class if it is expanded.

>TRBV30|few|TRBJ2-7|-
TGTGCCTGGAGTCCTAGAACAGGGACCTACGAGCAGTACTTC
CAWSPRTGTYEQYF
>TRBV7-3|once|TRBJ2-1|TRBD2
TGTGCCAGCAGCCTAAGGACTAGCGACTACAATGAGCAGTTCTTC
CASSLRTSDYNEQFF
>TRBV27|-|TRBJ1-2|-
TGTGCCAGCAGTTTGCTGGCAGGGGTTGATGGCTACACCTTC
CASSLLAGVDGYTF
>TRBV5-1|-|TRBJ2-3|-
TGCGCCAGCACCTTGGCGCCGGGCACAGATACGCAGTATTTT
CASTLAPGTDTQYF
>TRBV4-2|-|TRBJ1-2|-
TGTGCCAGCAGCCAAGGCGGAGGACAGAGTTATGGCTACACCTTC
CASSQGGGQSYGYTF
>TRBV5-4|-|TRBJ1-4|-
TGTGCCAGCAGCTTGGGAGGCAATCAGGGCGGAGAAAAACTGTTTTTT
CASSLGGNQGGEKLFF
>TRBV18|-|TRBJ1-2|-
TGTGCCAGCTCACCACCCCAAGGGGAAGCTAGGGGCTACACCTTC
CASSPPQGEARGYTF
>TRBV6-5|-|TRBJ2-1|TRBD2
TGTGCCAGCAGTTTAGACGGGGGGACTTACAATGAGCAGTTCTTC
CASSLDGGTYNEQFF
>TRBV6-5|-|TRBJ1-4|TRBD1
TGTGCCAGCAGGGACAGGGGTCTCGTCTATGAAAAACTGTTTTTT
CASRDRGLVYEKLFF
>TRBV3-1/TRBV3-2|-|TRBJ1-5|-
TGTGCCAGCAGCCAAGCACGGCAGCCCCAGCATTTT
CASSQARQPQHF
>TRBV18|-|TRBJ1-4|-
TGTGCCAGCTCATCAGGGTCAACTAATGAAAAACTGTTTTTT
CASSSGSTNEKLFF
>TRBV7-9|few|TRBJ2-3|TRBD2
TGTGCCAGCAGCTTGACTAGCGGGGGAGGGGATACGCAGTATTTT
CASSLTSGGGDTQYF
>TRBV18|-|TRBJ1-1|TRBD1
TGTGCCAGCTCGGGACAGAGATCTGAAGCTTTCTTT
CASSGQRSEAFF
>TRBV7-2|-|TRBJ1-4|TRBD1
TGTGCCAGCAGACAACCGGGACAGGGATACGAAAAACTGTTTTTT
CASRQPGQGYEKLFF
>TRBV7-2|-|TRBJ2-3|-
TGTGCCAGCAGCTGGAGGGGGGGGACCACAGATACGCAGTATTTT
CASSWRGGTTDTQYF
>TRBV10-3|-|TRBJ1-2|TRBD1
TGTGCCATCAACGGACAGGACTATGGCTACACCTTC
CAINGQDYGYTF
>TRBV9|once|TRBJ1-4|-
TGTGCCAGCAGCGAGCCCCCGCCCACCCATAATGAAAAACTGTTTTTT
CASSEPPPTHNEKLFF
>TRBV19|-|TRBJ2-1|TRBD2
TGTGCCAGTAGTATTACTAGCGATTCCTACAATGAGCAGTTCTTC
CASSITSDSYNEQFF
>TRBV6-1|-|TRBJ1-2|-
TGTGCCAGCAGTGGGGGCAGTATTGGCTACACCTTC
CASSGGSIGYTF
>TRBV9|once|TRBJ2-1|TRBD2
TGTGCCAGCAGCCTTGGACTAGCGGGGGATGAGCAGTTCTTC
CASSLGLAGDEQFF
>TRBV14|-|TRBJ1-2|-
TGTGCCAGCAGCCCCCGACGGGGGTATGGCTACACCTTC
CASSPRRGYGYTF
>TRBV6-2/TRBV6-3|-|TRBJ1-5|TRBD1
TGTGCCAGCAGTTCCTCCAGGGGGCGTCAGCCCCAGCATTTT
CASSSSRGRQPQHF
>TRBV2|once|TRBJ1-3|-
TGTGCCAGCAGTGTAATCAGCGCAAACACCATATATTTT
CASSVISANTIYF
>TRBV7-2|-|TRBJ2-2|-
TGTGCCAGCCCTGGCTCTCGGGCCGGGGAGCTGTTTTTT
CASPGSRAGELFF
>TRBV4-2|-|TRBJ2-7|-
TGTGCCAGCAGCCAACCTAGTCAAGATTACGAGCAGTACTTC
CASSQPSQDYEQYF
>TRBV11-2|-|TRBJ2-1|TRBD2
TGTGCCAGCAGCTCGGGACTACCCACCTACAATGAGCAGTTCTTC
CASSSGLPTYNEQFF
>TRBV18|-|TRBJ2-2|-
TGTGCCAGCTCACACAGGGAACCGGGCACCGGGGAGCTGTTTTTT
CASSHREPGTGELFF
>TRBV18|-|TRBJ1-2|-
TGTGCCAGCTCACCCTATCGGGGGTATCGCTATGGCTACACCTTC
CASSPYRGYRYGYTF
>TRBV27|-|TRBJ1-2|TRBD1
TGTGCCAGCAGTTTATGGGCACCTATACAGGGGGAGGACTATGGCTACACCTTC
CASSLWAPIQGEDYGYTF
>TRBV5-8|-|TRBJ2-7|-
TGTGCCAGCCGAGGGCCCTACGAGCAGTACTTC
CASRGPYEQYF
>TRBV27|-|TRBJ2-6|TRBD2
TGTGCCAGCAGTTTATGGGGAGGGGCGACCTCTGGGGCCAACGTCCTGACTTTC
CASSLWGGATSGANVLTF
>TRBV7-2|once|TRBJ1-1|-
TGTGCCAGCAGCTCCCAGCCGGGGGGGGAATCAGCTTTCTTT
CASSSQPGGESAFF
>TRBV11-2|-|TRBJ2-7|TRBD2
TGTGCCAGCAGTATAGGGACTAGCGATGGGGACGAGCAGTACTTC
CASSIGTSDGDEQYF
>TRBV6-5|-|TRBJ2-2|-
TGTGCCAGCAAGTGGGGCCTTAACACCGGGGAGCTGTTTTTT
CASKWGLNTGELFF
>TRBV6-1|-|TRBJ1-2|-
TGTGCCAGCAGTGAAGGCGGAGGGGGCTACACCTTC
CASSEGGGGYTF
>TRBV30|few|TRBJ1-6|TRBD1
TGTGCCTGGAGTGTACAGGGGCGCATACTTCATTCACCCCTCCACTTT
CAWSVQGRILHSPLHF
>TRBV6-1|-|TRBJ2-7|-
TGTGCCAGCAGTGACAGTTACGAGCAGTACTTC
CASSDSYEQYF
>TRBV10-3|-|TRBJ2-2|TRBD2
TGTGCCATCAGCGGCCTAGCGGGGGTCACCGGGGAGCTGTTTTTT
CAISGLAGVTGELFF
>TRBV30|-|TRBJ2-5|TRBD2
TGTGCCTGGAGTGTACTCGGGGGGGCCTTGGGTTGGACCCAGTACTTC
CAWSVLGGALGWTQYF
>TRBV27|-|TRBJ2-7|TRBD2
TGTGCCAGCATGGGCGGGGGGGCTCTCGAGCAGTACTTC
CASMGGGALEQYF
>TRBV6-5|-|TRBJ1-1|-
TGTGCCAGCAGTTACTCCAGGCCTGGGACTGAAGCTTTCTTT
CASSYSRPGTEAFF